These 19 T cell receptor beta chains originate from one sample sequenced in a study. Cells sorted as Tregs were CD4+, CD25+ and CD127-/low. TCRdb reprocessed the 5' RACE reads via MiXCR and lists one record per CDR3 protein. The data contain roughly 9,900 distinct CDR3 sequences, around a third of them seen just once; the ten biggest clones take up about 5.8%. Source material: Tregs sorted from blood. These TCRs come from a female donor with breast cancer.

CDR3 protein: CASSVRGQGTDTQYF. CDR3 bases: TGTGCCAGCAGCGTACGGGGACAAGGCACAGATACGCAGTATTTT. The rearrangement joins TRBV9 to TRBJ2-3, with D maybe TRBD1 (6 bases). V lost 1 base to trimming and J lost 1 base, with 10 bases between them. CDR3 length: 15 amino acids. CDR1 is SGDLS and CDR2 is YYNGEE in the germline V gene.

This clonotype occurred once. A read error may explain this, as a much larger clone is one base away. V gene TRBV4-2 combines with J gene TRBJ2-7; D is ambiguous. CDR3 length: 12 amino acids. Germline assignment: CDR1 LGHNA and CDR2 YNFKEQ. Trimming took off 3 bases at V and 6 bases at J, with 9 bases between the two ends. This CDR3 is CASSHPNGEQYF. The CDR3 DNA reads as TGTGCCAGCAGCCACCCTAACGGCGAGCAGTACTTC.

The chain carries TRBV20-1 and TRBJ1-5; TRBD1 is a possible D gene (5 bases). The CDR3 has 12 amino acids. The germline V gene encodes CDR1 DFQATT and CDR2 SNEGSKA (reference sequence). With 3 bases removed from V and 6 bases from J, the gap between germline ends came to 9 bases. The CDR3 bases are TGCAGTGCTAGTCCAGGGCCTCAGCCCCAGCATTTT. Residues: CSASPGPQPQHF.

This clonotype is deemed medium-sized. This chain uses TRBV18 with TRBJ2-7, with D perhaps matching TRBD1 or TRBD2 (5 bases each). CDR1 is KGHSH and CDR2 is LQKENI in the germline V gene. The germline V and J ends were trimmed by 5 bases and 2 bases, with 16 bases remaining between them. This CDR3 is 15 amino acids long. DNA for the CDR3: TGTGCCAGCTCAGCGAGGGCAGGGATGACCTACGAGCAGTACTTC. This encodes CASSARAGMTYEQYF.

The V gene is TRBV3-1, the J gene TRBJ2-1; D perhaps matches TRBD1 (6 bases). Germline CDR1 reads LGHDT; CDR2 reads YNNKEL (reference sequence). V was shortened by 4 bases and J by 4 bases, with 8 bases between the two germline ends. This CDR3 region has 13 residues. The CDR3 bases are TGTGCCAGCAGCCCGGACAGTTACAATGAGCAGTTCTTC. It is translated as CASSPDSYNEQFF.

Within the sample, this clonotype is medium-sized. The CDR3 protein is CASSSGTSGRNTGELFF. DNA of the CDR3: TGTGCCAGCAGCTCGGGGACTAGCGGGAGGAACACCGGGGAGCTGTTTTTT. The V and J genes are TRBV11-1 and TRBJ2-2; 14 bases agree with TRBD2. After removal of 4 bases from V and 1 base from J, the junction contained 2 bases not matched to a gene. Germline assignment: CDR1 SGHAT and CDR2 FQDESV (reference sequence). CDR3 size: 17 residues.

This clonotype is labeled medium-sized. J is TRBJ2-7 and V is TRBV5-6; D gene uncertain. The germline CDR1 and CDR2 sequences are SGHDT and YYEEEE. Trimming cost V 6 bases and J 3 bases, with 13 bases left between them. The CDR3 consists of 13 residues. The CDR3 nucleotides read TGTGCCAGCAACCAAGGAAGTCACTACGAGCAGTACTTC. It is translated as CASNQGSHYEQYF.

The chain carries TRBV10-3 and TRBJ1-1; unclear D gene. V was trimmed by 10 bases and J by 2 bases, leaving 11 bases between them. Per the germline V gene, CDR1 is ENHRY and CDR2 is SYGVKD. CDR3 length: 12 residues. The CDR3 reads CATSDRNTEAFF. CDR3 sequence (DNA): TGTGCCACCTCGGACCGAAACACTGAAGCTTTCTTT.

This clonotype ranks as medium-sized. The rearrangement joins TRBV29-1 to TRBJ1-1; D gene uncertain. Germline-derived CDR1 and CDR2 are SQVTM and ANQGSEA. This CDR3 has 13 amino acids. Trimming took off 6 bases at V and 2 bases at J, with 13 bases between the two ends. The CDR3: CSVGRVFNTEAFF. CDR3 nucleotide sequence: TGCAGCGTCGGAAGGGTATTTAACACTGAAGCTTTCTTT.

This clonotype qualifies as medium-sized. J is TRBJ2-7 and V is TRBV20-1; D ambiguous. The CDR3 spans 13 residues. Germline CDR1 reads DFQATT; CDR2 reads SNEGSKA (reference sequence). V lost 6 bases and J 0 bases, leaving 12 bases between the germline ends. As DNA, the CDR3 is TGCAGTGCCATTCTTAGAAGCTCCTACGAGCAGTACTTC. This translates into CSAILRSSYEQYF.

The chain employs TRBV7-2 and TRBJ1-2; no firm D call. CDR3 length: 13 residues. Germline loops: CDR1 SGHTA, CDR2 FQGNSA. Trimming took 5 bases from V and 2 from J, leaving 9 bases between them. The CDR3 bases are TGTGCCAGCAGCCCGAACGGGAACTATGGCTACACCTTC. This codes for CASSPNGNYGYTF.

This clonotype ranks as medium-sized (0.01 to 0.1%). This chain links TRBV29-1 with TRBJ2-5; tentative D call: TRBD1 (5 bases). The CDR3 extends over 11 amino acids. The V gene lost 5 bases and the J gene lost 6 bases, with 10 bases spanning the gap. CDR1 and CDR2 from the germline V gene are SQVTM and ANQGSEA. The CDR3 sequence is CSVIDSQTQYF. CDR3 bases: TGCAGCGTTATTGACAGCCAGACCCAGTACTTC.

The rearrangement links TRBV3-1 to TRBJ2-1; no clear D. The CDR3 has 13 amino acids. Germline V gene sequence: CDR1 LGHDT, CDR2 YNNKEL (reference sequence). Trimming left V 1 base short and J 9 bases short, with 10 bases between. CDR3 sequence: CASSQVNFGEQFF. Here the CDR3 DNA reads TGTGCCAGCAGCCAAGTCAACTTTGGTGAGCAGTTCTTC.

To note about this clonotype: A much bigger clone sits one base away, suggesting this may be a read error. The chain carries TRBV7-2 and TRBJ2-1; no reliable D call. Germline CDR1 SGHTA, CDR2 FQGNSA. The CDR3 loop spans 15 amino acids. V lost 5 bases to trimming and J lost 4 bases, with 15 bases between them. CDR3 sequence (DNA): TGTGCCAGCAGCCCCAGACTCCCGAATTACAATGAGCAGTTCTTC. The encoded protein is CASSPRLPNYNEQFF.

The chain couples TRBV18 to TRBJ2-2, with D unclear. The CDR3 has 13 amino acids. V gave up 6 bases and J gave up 6 bases, with 11 bases separating them. Germline values: CDR1 KGHSH, CDR2 LQKENI. CDR3 sequence: CASSPTLAGELFF. The CDR3 DNA reads as TGTGCCAGCTCTCCGACTTTGGCCGGGGAGCTGTTTTTT.

About this clonotype itself: A junction end diverges from the germline sequence, so it may reflect a read error. This rearrangement joins TRBV6-1 to TRBJ1-2; 11 nucleotides match TRBD1. CDR3 size: 12 residues. CDR1 is MNHNS and CDR2 is SASEGT in the germline V gene. CDR3 sequence (DNA): TGTGCCATCGGGACAGGGGGATATGGCCACACCTTC. This gives the protein CAIGTGGYGHTF.

In this sample, this clonotype is medium-sized. The chain links TRBV4-3 to TRBJ2-1; TRBD2 matches at 10 bases. Germline trimming cut 0 bases from V and 9 bases from J; bases unmatched to any gene: 8. The V gene's germline CDR1 is LGHNA and CDR2 YSLEER. This CDR3 is 16 amino acids long. DNA of the CDR3: TGCGCCAGCAGCCAAGATTTGCTAGCGGGAGAGGGTGAGCAGTTCTTC. It encodes CASSQDLLAGEGEQFF.

A word on this clonotype: A much larger clone differs from this one at a single base, so this may be a read error. This chain connects TRBV24-1 to TRBJ2-5, with 9 bases identical to TRBD2. This CDR3 comprises 17 residues. The germline CDR1 and CDR2 sequences are KGHDR and SFDVKD. DNA of the CDR3: TGTGCCATCAGTGATCCATCGACTAGCGGAAGAAGTGAGACCCAGTACTTC. Protein: CAISDPSTSGRSETQYF.

This clonotype was seen a single time. The chain joins TRBV29-1 to TRBJ1-1; D not certain. The CDR3 consists of 10 residues. Germline lookup yields CDR1 SQVTM and CDR2 ANQGSEA. Trimming shortened V by 5 bases and J by 2 bases, and 3 bases separated the two germline ends. This CDR3 reads CSVRNTEAFF. In DNA form, the CDR3 reads TGCAGCGTTCGCAACACTGAAGCTTTCTTT.